These 4 T cell receptor beta chains share one sample of origin, sequenced in a study of T-cell reconstitution after alpha-beta-depleted transplantation in children. Preparation of the TCRbeta library used unique molecular identifiers. One entry per CDR3 protein results from TCRdb running MiXCR on the PCR reads. The sample yields about 980,000 distinct CDR3 sequences, about 29% seen once. The sample consisted of PBMCs, mostly from graft donor cells, taken 360 days after TCRalphabeta/CD19-depleted stem cell transplant. All receptors derive from a boy less than two years old who had a stem cell transplant for SCID, so the T cells may come from the graft donor.

The V gene is TRBV20-1, the J gene TRBJ1-1, with D perhaps matching TRBD1 (6 bases). Per the germline V gene, CDR1 is DFQATT and CDR2 is SNEGSKA (reference sequence). Trimming shortened V by 1 base and J by 5 bases, and 14 bases separated the two germline ends. This CDR3 has 14 residues. CDR3 bases: TGCAGTGCTAGAGTTCAGGGGATGGGTACTGAAGCTTTCTTT. This codes for CSARVQGMGTEAFF.

The DNA of the CDR3 is TGCGCCAGCACCTCAGCCCGGAGGGCAGAGACCCAGTACTTC. Amino acids: CASTSARRAETQYF. The J gene is TRBJ2-5, the V gene TRBV23-1, with TRBD2 as a possible D gene (6 bases). TRBV23-1 is labeled an ORF, and its function is uncertain. The V end lost 7 bases, the J end lost 4 bases, and 16 bases lay between the germline ends. CDR3 length: 14 amino acids.

The CDR3 coding sequence is TGTGCCACAATCGGCGGGAGGGGCACAGATACGCAGTATTTT. As protein: CATIGGRGTDTQYF. The chain uses TRBV2 and TRBJ2-3; TRBD2 agrees at 9 bases. The CDR3 is made up of 14 amino acids. V dropped 10 bases and J dropped 1; count of bases not matched to a gene: 6. Per germline, CDR1 SNHLY and CDR2 FYNNEI.

This clonotype was counted between two and nine times. The V call is TRBV20-1, the J call TRBJ2-1; TRBD1 or TRBD2 may be the D gene (6 bases each). CDR3 length: 17 residues. CDR1 and CDR2 (germline): DFQATT, SNEGSKA (reference sequence). The V gene lost 1 base and the J gene lost 0 bases, with 16 bases spanning the gap. The CDR3 region is CSARGSGATLSYNEQFF. CDR3 nucleotides: TGCAGTGCTAGAGGATCGGGGGCCACCCTCTCCTACAATGAGCAGTTCTTC.